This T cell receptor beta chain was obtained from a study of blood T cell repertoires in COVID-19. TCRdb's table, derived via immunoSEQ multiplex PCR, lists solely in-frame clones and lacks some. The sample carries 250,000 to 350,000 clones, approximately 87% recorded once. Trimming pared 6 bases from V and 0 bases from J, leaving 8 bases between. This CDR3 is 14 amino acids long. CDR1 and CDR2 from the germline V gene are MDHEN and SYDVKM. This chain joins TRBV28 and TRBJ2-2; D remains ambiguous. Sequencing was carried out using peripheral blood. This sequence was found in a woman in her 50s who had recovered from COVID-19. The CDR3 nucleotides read TGTGCCAGCAGGCGACAAGCGAACACCGGGGAGCTGTTTTTT. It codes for CASRRQANTGELFF.